The clone carrying this T cell receptor beta chain was counted ten times or more. The sample belongs to a study of regulatory T cells in long-lasting Graves disease. Time point denoted: newly diagnosed GD, antithyroid drugs for less than 3 months. From PBMCs, RNA was extracted and then used to make the TCR library. In building TCR beta libraries, iRepertoire HTBI primers were used together with Arm-PCR of CDR3 regions. TCRdb reprocessed the multiplex PCR reads with MiXCR, giving one entry per CDR3 protein. The repertoire consists of fewer than 350,000 distinct CDR3 sequences, with 15% to 20% occurring once and the leading ten covering roughly 40%. Germline CDR1 SGHRS, CDR2 YFSETQ. V dropped 0 bases and J dropped 6; count of bases not matched to a gene: 14. This CDR3 contains 18 residues.

This receptor was taken from a female donor with Graves disease. The V gene is TRBV5-1, the J gene TRBJ2-1; TRBD2 aligns across 8 bases. This material consisted of peripheral blood mononuclear cells (PBMCs), taken at new diagnosis, from a patient treated with antithyroid drugs. CDR3 residues: CASSLVGLEGVSGNEQFF. The CDR3, as DNA: TGCGCCAGCAGCTTGGTGGGACTAGAGGGGGTGTCGGGCAATGAGCAGTTCTTC.